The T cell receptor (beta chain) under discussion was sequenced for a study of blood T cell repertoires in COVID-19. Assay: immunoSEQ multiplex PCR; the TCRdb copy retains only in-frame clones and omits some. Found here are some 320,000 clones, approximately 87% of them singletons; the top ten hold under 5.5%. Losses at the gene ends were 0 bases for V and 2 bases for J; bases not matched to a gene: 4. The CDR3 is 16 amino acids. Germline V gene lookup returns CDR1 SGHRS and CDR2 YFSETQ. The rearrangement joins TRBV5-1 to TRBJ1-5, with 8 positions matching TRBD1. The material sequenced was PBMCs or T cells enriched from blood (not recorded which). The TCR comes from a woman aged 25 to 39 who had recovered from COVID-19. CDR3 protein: CASSLVPGGGNQPQHF. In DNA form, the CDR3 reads TGCGCCAGCAGCTTGGTGCCAGGGGGCGGCAATCAGCCCCAGCATTTT.